Below are 32 T cell receptor beta chains sequenced from a single sample in a study of T-cell reconstitution after alpha-beta-depleted transplantation in children. Unique molecular identifiers tagged the TCRbeta library. MiXCR, applied by TCRdb to the PCR reads, yields one record per CDR3 protein. The profile shows about 1,000,000 distinct CDR3 sequences, about 29% of them singletons. The sequences come from PBMCs, mostly from graft donor cells, collected 360 days after TCRalphabeta/CD19-depleted stem cell transplant. The receptor source for this set is a boy in the first two years of life who had a stem cell transplant for SCID, so the T cells may come from the graft donor.

The chain combines TRBV20-1 with TRBJ1-2; 7 bases map to TRBD1. CDR1 DFQATT and CDR2 SNEGSKA come from the germline V gene (reference sequence). The CDR3 is made up of 14 amino acids. V shed 2 bases, J shed 5 bases, and the junction held 8 bases outside the gene matches. This CDR3 reads CSARPGQEAYGYTF. DNA of the CDR3: TGCAGTGCTAGACCTGGACAGGAGGCATATGGCTACACCTTC.

The sample holds a few counts of this clonotype. This chain uses TRBV12-3 or TRBV12-4 with TRBJ2-3; 9 positions match TRBD2. CDR3 length equals 16 residues. V shed 6 bases and J 0 bases; nucleotides not matched to a gene: 7. CDR3 amino acids: CASRSPGLASTDTQYF. CDR3 coding DNA: TGTGCCAGCAGATCTCCGGGACTAGCAAGCACAGATACGCAGTATTTT.

The rearrangement links TRBV29-1 to TRBJ2-1; TRBD1 matches 11 bases. The V segment lost 5 bases and the J segment 3 bases; nucleotides outside the gene matches: 15. Germline CDR1 and CDR2: SQVTM and ANQGSEA. The CDR3 has 18 amino acids. CDR3 sequence reads: CSVTGTGGLRDFYNEQFF. Here the CDR3 DNA reads TGCAGCGTTACCGGGACAGGGGGACTCCGTGATTTCTACAATGAGCAGTTCTTC.

This rearrangement joins TRBV28 to TRBJ1-1; 9 nucleotides line up with TRBD1. V dropped 5 bases and J dropped 8; count of bases not matched to a gene: 9. CDR3 size: 14 residues. Germline assignment: CDR1 MDHEN and CDR2 SYDVKM. The CDR3 DNA sequence: TGTGCCAGCAGTCACCGGGACAGGGCGGAAGAAGCTTTCTTT. Its translation is CASSHRDRAEEAFF.

This sequence joins TRBV4-1 and TRBJ1-2, with TRBD1 as a possible D gene (5 bases). The germline V gene has CDR1 MGHRA and CDR2 YSYEKL. The CDR3 is made up of 16 amino acids. Trimming pared 1 base from V and 4 bases from J, leaving 16 bases between. The CDR3 protein is CASSQGGGGSGYGYTF. CDR3 nucleotide sequence: TGCGCCAGCAGCCAAGGCGGCGGGGGAAGCGGCTATGGCTACACCTTC.

The CDR3 reads CSALDRGTYEQYF. CDR3 DNA sequence: TGCAGTGCGTTGGACAGGGGGACCTACGAGCAGTACTTC. The genes are TRBV20-1 and TRBJ2-7, with TRBD1 matching 10 bases. The CDR3 loop spans 13 amino acids. V lost 6 bases to trimming and J lost 2 bases; unmatched junction nucleotides: 4. Germline CDR1 and CDR2: DFQATT and SNEGSKA (reference sequence).

Ten or more counts support this clonotype. This rearrangement joins TRBV6-2 or TRBV6-3 to TRBJ2-7; D call uncertain. Looked up from germline, CDR1 is MNHEY and CDR2 is SVGEGT. This CDR3 has 15 amino acids. V was shortened by 0 bases and J by 3 bases, with 12 bases between the two germline ends. In nucleotides, the CDR3 is TGTGCCAGCAGTTACTCGAGAAATGGAGTCTACGAGCAGTACTTC. It yields the protein CASSYSRNGVYEQYF.

This clonotype was seen a handful of times. The V gene is TRBV11-2, the J gene TRBJ1-6; perhaps TRBD1 as D (6 bases). From germline, CDR1 is SGHAT and CDR2 FQNNGV. The CDR3 has 16 amino acids. V dropped 5 bases and J dropped 4 bases, with 15 bases sitting between them. The CDR3 is CASSTYRARYNSPLHF. DNA of the CDR3: TGTGCCAGCAGCACGTACAGGGCGAGGTATAATTCACCCCTCCACTTT.

The chain recombines TRBV5-4 with TRBJ2-1; TRBD1 might be the D (5 bases). CDR1 and CDR2 from the germline V gene are SGHNT and YYREEE (reference sequence). The CDR3 is made up of 17 amino acids. With 0 bases removed from V and 0 bases from J, the gap between germline ends came to 13 bases. The CDR3 sequence is CASSLAQGRSSYNEQFF. CDR3 nucleotides: TGTGCCAGCAGCTTGGCCCAGGGCAGAAGCTCCTACAATGAGCAGTTCTTC.

This chain links TRBV7-3 with TRBJ2-3; 9 bases agree with TRBD2. The CDR3 covers 16 residues. Germline V gives CDR1 SGHTA, CDR2 FQGTGA. V gave up 2 bases and J gave up 1 base; unmatched junction bases: 4. CDR3 sequence: CASSLLASGGTDTQYF. As DNA, the CDR3 is TGTGCCAGCAGCTTATTGGCTAGCGGGGGCACAGATACGCAGTATTTT.

The V gene is TRBV7-2, the J gene TRBJ1-1, with a weak D call TRBD1 (5 bases). The CDR3 runs to 15 residues. Germline V gene lookup returns CDR1 SGHTA and CDR2 FQGNSA. V gave up 5 bases and J gave up 4 bases, with 17 bases separating them. The CDR3 sequence is CASSRGGRGFTEAFF. The CDR3 bases are TGTGCCAGCAGCCGCGGGGGGAGGGGATTCACTGAAGCTTTCTTT.

The rearrangement links TRBV12-3 or TRBV12-4 to TRBJ2-1, with 10 nucleotides matching TRBD2. J was trimmed by 0 bases and V by 0 bases; bases with no gene match: 11. The CDR3 sequence is 20 residues long. CDR3 nucleotide sequence: TGTGCCAGCAGTTTAGCGAAGACTAGCGGGCCTCGTCGCTCCTACAATGAGCAGTTCTTC. Translated, it gives CASSLAKTSGPRRSYNEQFF.

This clonotype turned up a few times. V is TRBV28 and J is TRBJ1-5, with 9 bases fitting TRBD1. The CDR3 consists of 16 residues. Losses at the gene ends were 3 bases for V and 4 bases for J; bases not matched to a gene: 7. Germline CDR1 and CDR2: MDHEN and SYDVKM. Here the CDR3 DNA reads TGTGCCAGCAGTTTCCGGGACAGGGCCCTAAATCAGCCCCAGCATTTT. Translating it yields CASSFRDRALNQPQHF.

The chain employs TRBV12-3 or TRBV12-4 and TRBJ1-2, with D tentatively TRBD1 (5 bases). V gave up 3 bases and J gave up 3 bases, with 11 bases separating them. The CDR3 has 14 residues. The DNA of the CDR3 is TGTGCCAGCAGTTTCAAGGGGACTTACTATGGCTACACCTTC. Encoded protein: CASSFKGTYYGYTF.

In this sample, this clonotype turned up a few times. V and J are TRBV2 and TRBJ2-7; D call uncertain. Trimming removed 3 bases from V and 5 bases from J, with 11 bases in between. The CDR3 runs 13 residues. Germline CDR1 is SNHLY and CDR2 is FYNNEI. The CDR3 DNA reads TGTGCCAGCAGTGAGGAATATCGTCACGAGCAGTACTTC. Translating gives CASSEEYRHEQYF.

This clonotype was observed a handful of times. The CDR3 reads CASRKLGLSTDTQYF. The CDR3 DNA reads TGTGCCAGCCGAAAGCTAGGACTGAGCACAGATACGCAGTATTTT. This rearrangement joins TRBV28 to TRBJ2-3; tentative D call: TRBD2 (5 bases). Germline CDR1 reads MDHEN; CDR2 reads SYDVKM. The CDR3 runs 15 residues. Trimming stripped 8 bases from V and 0 bases from J, with 15 bases between.

This rearrangement joins TRBV5-1 to TRBJ2-1; 12 bases agree with TRBD2. The CDR3 consists of 16 residues. Trimming cost V 4 bases and J 6 bases; bases outside gene matches: 8. Germline lookup yields CDR1 SGHRS and CDR2 YFSETQ. The CDR3 DNA follows: TGCGCCAGCAGCGCCCTAGCGGGGGGGACCGTCAATGAGCAGTTCTTC. Translating it yields CASSALAGGTVNEQFF.

The CDR3 nucleotides read TGTGCCAGCAGCCGAGGGACTAGGACAGATACGCAGTATTTT. It specifies CASSRGTRTDTQYF. J is TRBJ2-3 and V is TRBV11-2, with 8 bases matching TRBD2. From germline, CDR1 is SGHAT and CDR2 FQNNGV. With V trimmed by 5 bases and J by 3 bases, 4 bases remained unmatched. This CDR3 is 14 amino acids long.

The chain employs TRBV7-2 and TRBJ2-5; D remains unclear. This CDR3 has 15 amino acids. Germline V CDR1 and CDR2: SGHTA, FQGNSA. Between the trimmed V and J ends, which lost 5 bases and 5 bases, there was a span of 18 bases. CDR3 in DNA: TGTGCCAGCAGCCCGACGACTCCCGGAAGGGAGACCCAGTACTTC. It codes for CASSPTTPGRETQYF.

This clonotype was seen a few times. The chain uses TRBV12-3 or TRBV12-4 and TRBJ1-6, with D possibly TRBD1 on 6 matching bases. The CDR3 is 14 amino acids. Trimming left V 6 bases short and J 9 bases short, with 15 bases between. CDR3 protein: CASSSGQKGSPLHF. The CDR3 nucleotides are TGTGCCAGCAGCTCCGGACAGAAAGGTTCACCCCTCCACTTT.

This clonotype has just one count. The chain has TRBV20-1 and TRBJ1-6; 7 bases line up with TRBD1. This CDR3 is 14 amino acids long. V lost 3 bases and J lost 11; bases outside the gene matches: 10. Per germline, CDR1 DFQATT and CDR2 SNEGSKA (reference sequence). The CDR3 spells CSARPGQTIPPLHF. The CDR3 nucleotides read TGCAGTGCTAGGCCGGGACAGACCATTCCACCCCTCCACTTT.

The chain uses TRBV30 and TRBJ1-3; TRBD1 agrees at 7 bases. This CDR3 has 12 residues. The V and J ends lost 7 bases and 8 bases, in that order; junction bases with no gene match: 8. Germline lookup yields CDR1 GTSNPN and CDR2 SVGIG (reference sequence). The CDR3 DNA reads TGTGCCTCCCACAGGGGAAGAGACACCATATATTTT. Translating it yields CASHRGRDTIYF.

This clonotype occurred a few times. The chain joins TRBV4-2 to TRBJ2-3, with 14 bases identical to TRBD2. Germline CDR1 is LGHNA and CDR2 is YNFKEQ. Trimming at V came to 0 bases and at J to 5 bases, leaving 7 bases not matched to a gene. The CDR3 has 18 residues. CDR3 DNA: TGTGCCAGCAGCCAAGAGAAGACTAGCGGGGGGGCCTTAGATACGCAGTATTTT. Translating it yields CASSQEKTSGGALDTQYF.

The chain is built from TRBV28 and TRBJ1-1, with TRBD1 matching over 7 bases. Trimming cost V 5 bases and J 3 bases; bases outside gene matches: 9. CDR1 and CDR2 from the germline V gene are MDHEN and SYDVKM. This CDR3 is 15 amino acids long. DNA of the CDR3: TGTGCCAGCAGTAAACATGGACAGGTTTACACTGAAGCTTTCTTT. Its protein product is CASSKHGQVYTEAFF.

This clonotype was seen a few times. This chain uses TRBV3-1 with TRBJ1-2; no reliable D call. V dropped 8 bases and J dropped 3 bases, with 19 bases sitting between them. Looked up from germline, CDR1 is LGHDT and CDR2 is YNNKEL (reference sequence). The CDR3 is 15 amino acids. CDR3 sequence reads: CASGLGVVGDYGYTF. For the CDR3, the DNA is TGTGCCAGCGGTTTAGGTGTGGTGGGAGACTATGGCTACACCTTC.

There are a few counts of this clonotype. V usage is TRBV27 and J usage is TRBJ1-2; D unclear. This CDR3 comprises 15 residues. Trimming shortened V by 6 bases and J by 7 bases, and 21 bases separated the two germline ends. Germline V gene sequence: CDR1 MNHEY, CDR2 SMNVEV (reference sequence). DNA of the CDR3: TGTGCCAGCAGCCCCCGAGTGGGAAAGATTCGTGGCTACACCTTC. This gives the protein CASSPRVGKIRGYTF.

The J gene is TRBJ2-1, the V gene TRBV6-5; TRBD2 agrees at 8 bases. Trimming removed 1 base from V and 6 bases from J; junction bases left unmatched: 8. CDR1 and CDR2 (germline): MNHEY, SVGAGI. There are 16 residues in the CDR3. In DNA form, the CDR3 reads TGTGCCAGCAGTTACTTCGGGGGGGGCAGGGGCAATGAGCAGTTCTTC. Amino acid sequence: CASSYFGGGRGNEQFF.

The J gene is TRBJ2-7, the V gene TRBV5-1; no reliable D call. The CDR3 totals 14 residues. The germline gives CDR1 SGHRS, CDR2 YFSETQ. The V and J ends lost 0 bases and 3 bases respectively, with 10 bases between them. CDR3 region: CASSLGAGYYEQYF. Written as DNA, the CDR3 is TGCGCCAGCAGCTTGGGCGCTGGGTACTACGAGCAGTACTTC.

The chain has TRBV6-1 and TRBJ1-2; D may be TRBD1 (6 bases). The CDR3 extends over 13 amino acids. Trimming pared 6 bases from V and 6 bases from J, leaving 14 bases between. The germline V gene encodes CDR1 MNHNS and CDR2 SASEGT. Written as DNA, the CDR3 is TGTGCCAGCAGGAGGGGGATCTTGGATGGCTACACCTTC. The encoded protein is CASRRGILDGYTF.

This clonotype was observed a handful of times. CDR3 in amino acids: CSVDEGKNIQYF. For the CDR3, the DNA is TGCAGCGTTGATGAGGGCAAAAACATTCAGTACTTC. This rearrangement joins TRBV29-1 to TRBJ2-4, with D possibly matching TRBD2 (5 bases). Germline V gene sequence: CDR1 SQVTM, CDR2 ANQGSEA. This CDR3 has 12 amino acids. V shed 3 bases and J shed 3 bases, with 6 bases lying between them.

This clonotype was recorded only once. The CDR3 region has the DNA TGCAGCGTTGAAGAGGCTAACGAAGATGAGACCCAGTACTTC. Translation: CSVEEANEDETQYF. The genes are TRBV29-1 and TRBJ2-5, with no clear D. The CDR3 is 14 residues long. Trimming took 0 bases from V and 5 from J, leaving 13 bases between them. CDR1 and CDR2 (germline): SQVTM, ANQGSEA. The full variable domain, in which reference TRBV29-1 and TRBJ2-5 provide the parts outside the CDR3, is SAVISQKPSRDICQRGTSLTIQCQVDSQVTMMFWYRQQPGQSLTLIATANQGSEATYESGFVIDKFPISRPNLTFSTLTVSNMSPEDSSIYLCSVEEANEDETQYFGPGTRLLVL.

Only a few counts were recorded for this clonotype. The CDR3: CASSFNNQGRSYEQYF. The CDR3 nucleotides are TGTGCCAGCAGTTTCAATAATCAGGGGCGTAGCTACGAGCAGTACTTC. The rearrangement links TRBV28 to TRBJ2-7; D perhaps matches TRBD1 (6 bases). The V and J ends lost 3 bases and 3 bases respectively, with 18 bases between them. The CDR3 contains 16 residues. Germline V lookup: CDR1 MDHEN, CDR2 SYDVKM.